This T cell receptor beta chain was recovered during a study of vaccination effects on CD4 cells after COVID-19. Viral peptide pool expansion of antigen-specific CD4+ T cells preceded sequencing in the ViraFEST assay. Following culture for about ten days, CD4+ T cells were isolated. Neither prior SARS-CoV-2 infection nor positive nucleocapsid antibodies were present in the vaccine recipients. After about 2 million PBMC were placed in each well, they were cultured with approximately 9.4 IU/ml IL-2 and about 10 ug/ml peptides. Half-medium exchanges with IL-2 medium took place on days 3 and 7. Profiling relied on immunoSEQ multiplex PCR, and the TCRdb table lists in-frame clones only, not all of them. The data contain tens of thousands of clones, 75% to 90% of them seen just once; the ten biggest clones take up 2.4%. Study-wide results and caveats: Cross-reactivity with common cold coronaviruses was shown by only 1 of 255 vaccine-induced clones in healthy vaccinees.

Concerning this clone itself: Its specificity is unknown.

V gave up 3 bases and J gave up 10 bases; unmatched junction bases: 16. From germline, CDR1 is SEHNR and CDR2 FQNEAQ (reference sequence). This CDR3 comprises 16 residues. The TCR was taken from a human donor who received a COVID-19 vaccine. V is TRBV7-9 and J is TRBJ2-5, with 8 nucleotides matching TRBD2. The sequenced sample was CD4+ T cells from PBMCs cultured with HCoV-229E spike peptides, obtained before COVID-19 vaccination. The CDR3 DNA follows: TGTGCCAGCAGCTTGACTTTGGGCGGGGGGTCCTCAAACCAGTACTTC. Protein: CASSLTLGGGSSNQYF.